The 23 T cell receptor beta chains below were found in one sample sequenced in a study of T cell changes during pregnancy in multiple sclerosis. Sequencing was performed with immunoSEQ multiplex PCR; in TCRdb, only in-frame clones are kept and a portion is missing. This sample has about 87,000 clones; around 93% occur once, and the top ten carry about 1.4%. The material sequenced was peripheral blood, taken in the third trimester of pregnancy. The receptors here all came from a female donor in good health, enrolled as a control in a pregnancy study.

The V call is TRBV27, the J call TRBJ2-3, with 8 bases matching TRBD2. The CDR3 is made up of 14 amino acids. Germline CDR1 and CDR2: MNHEY and SMNVEV (reference sequence). The ends lost 8 bases at V and 8 bases at J; junction bases unmatched: 12. The CDR3 sequence is CASSAGAARGTQYF. CDR3 nucleotides: TGTGCCAGCTCAGCGGGAGCCGCCCGCGGTACGCAGTATTTT.

The chain is built from TRBV28 and TRBJ1-1; perhaps TRBD1 as D (6 bases). The CDR3 runs to 18 residues. V lost 5 bases and J 3 bases, leaving 25 bases between the germline ends. The V gene's germline CDR1 is MDHEN and CDR2 SYDVKM. This CDR3 reads CASSLQDGRGGRDTEAFF. The CDR3 DNA is TGTGCCAGCAGTCTCCAGGACGGGAGAGGGGGGAGGGACACTGAAGCTTTCTTT.

The V call is TRBV28, the J call TRBJ1-2, with 7 bases lining up with TRBD1. This CDR3 contains 14 residues. Looked up from germline, CDR1 is MDHEN and CDR2 is SYDVKM. Trimming took 7 bases from V and 5 from J; bases not matched to a gene: 10. The DNA for the CDR3 is TGTGCCAGCACTAAAACAGGGGATTATTATGGCTACACCTTC. Protein: CASTKTGDYYGYTF.

This clone has just one count. As DNA, the CDR3 is TGTGCCAGCAGTGGGGAAGACGGGGGCTCCTACAATGAGCAGTTCTTC. Translating gives CASSGEDGGSYNEQFF. This sequence joins TRBV28 and TRBJ2-1; D may be TRBD2 (6 bases). This CDR3 spans 16 amino acids. Per the germline V gene, CDR1 is MDHEN and CDR2 is SYDVKM. Deletions cut 5 bases from V and 0 bases from J, with 14 bases between. The whole variable domain, filled in from reference TRBV28 and TRBJ2-1, reads DVKVTQSSRYLVKRTGEKVFLECVQDMDHENMFWYRQDPGLGLRLIYFSYDVKMKEKGDIPEGYSVSREKKERFSLILESASTNQTSMYLCASSGEDGGSYNEQFFGPGTRLTVL.

The chain carries TRBV29-1 and TRBJ2-1, with D unresolved. The CDR3 consists of 12 residues. Trimming cost V 7 bases and J 4 bases, with 11 bases left between them. Germline CDR1 is SQVTM and CDR2 is ANQGSEA. Here the CDR3 reads CSAESRYNEQFF. CDR3 nucleotides: TGCAGCGCCGAGAGCCGGTACAATGAGCAGTTCTTC.

J is TRBJ2-6 and V is TRBV28, with D possibly matching TRBD1 (6 bases). This CDR3 is 17 amino acids long. Looked up from germline, CDR1 is MDHEN and CDR2 is SYDVKM. Trimming left V 2 bases short and J 0 bases short, with 11 bases between. CDR3 nucleotide sequence: TGTGCCAGCAGTTTACCGGGGACACCCTCTGGGGCCAACGTCCTGACTTTC. Translating gives CASSLPGTPSGANVLTF.

This chain links TRBV2 with TRBJ2-7; 8 bases align to TRBD1. The V gene's germline CDR1 is SNHLY and CDR2 FYNNEI. The length of the CDR3 is 13 residues. Trimming took 7 bases from V and 1 from J; bases not matched to a gene: 3. CDR3 protein: CASIGTGSYEQYF. CDR3 DNA sequence: TGTGCCAGCATTGGGACAGGTTCCTACGAGCAGTACTTC.

In its sample, this clone was seen once. The rearrangement links TRBV5-1 to TRBJ2-5; 9 bases line up with TRBD2. Trimming removed 1 base from V and 4 bases from J; junction bases left unmatched: 8. CDR3 length: 16 residues. Germline lookup yields CDR1 SGHRS and CDR2 YFSETQ. This chain's CDR3 is CASSLYAGGSGETQYF. Written as DNA, the CDR3 is TGCGCCAGCAGCTTGTATGCGGGAGGGTCGGGAGAGACCCAGTACTTC.

The rearrangement joins TRBV19 to TRBJ1-5; the match to TRBD1 covers 7 bases. This CDR3 is built from 16 residues. Trimming took 5 bases from V and 4 from J; bases not matched to a gene: 11. The germline V gene encodes CDR1 LNHDA and CDR2 SQIVND (reference sequence). CDR3 nucleotides: TGTGCCAGTAGTCGCAACCGACAGGGCGGTAATCAGCCCCAGCATTTT. Its protein product is CASSRNRQGGNQPQHF. Variable domain in full (rest from reference TRBV19 and TRBJ1-5): DGGITQSPKYLFRKEGQNVTLSCEQNLNHDAMYWYRQDPGQGLRLIYYSQIVNDFQKGDIAEGYSVSREKKESFPLTVTSAQKNPTAFYLCASSRNRQGGNQPQHFGDGTRLSIL.

The chain carries TRBV5-6 and TRBJ1-2, with D unresolved. Per germline, CDR1 SGHDT and CDR2 YYEEEE. There are 12 residues in the CDR3. V was cut by 4 bases and J by 5 bases, with 9 bases left in between. The CDR3, as DNA: TGTGCCAGCAGCCGCTCGGGGTATGGCTACACCTTC. It translates to CASSRSGYGYTF.

The J gene is TRBJ1-1, the V gene TRBV5-4; possible D gene TRBD1, 5 bases. V lost 1 base and J lost 0, with 16 bases in between. The V gene's germline CDR1 is SGHNT and CDR2 YYREEE (reference sequence). The CDR3 length is 17 residues. The CDR3 protein is CASSLFMGPVMNTEAFF. DNA for the CDR3: TGTGCCAGCAGCTTGTTCATGGGGCCTGTCATGAACACTGAAGCTTTCTTT.

V is TRBV9 and J is TRBJ2-1, with a weak D call TRBD1 (7 bases). The germline V gene has CDR1 SGDLS and CDR2 YYNGEE. The V gene lost 2 bases and the J gene lost 8 bases, with 20 bases spanning the gap. The CDR3 runs to 16 residues. CDR3: CASSVQIRPRGDEQFF. CDR3 nucleotides: TGTGCCAGCAGCGTCCAAATAAGACCCAGGGGGGATGAGCAGTTCTTC.

The chain joins TRBV29-1 to TRBJ2-3; unclear D gene. Trimming pared 6 bases from V and 2 bases from J, leaving 9 bases between. This CDR3 spans 12 amino acids. Per germline, CDR1 SQVTM and CDR2 ANQGSEA. CDR3 region: CSVAAFTDTQYF. CDR3 coding DNA: TGCAGCGTCGCGGCCTTCACAGATACGCAGTATTTT.

Only one count was recorded for this clone. This sequence joins TRBV28 and TRBJ2-7; TRBD1 matches at 8 bases. V lost 5 bases to trimming and J lost 2 bases; unmatched junction nucleotides: 5. Germline values: CDR1 MDHEN, CDR2 SYDVKM. CDR3 length: 14 residues. For the CDR3, the DNA is TGTGCCAGCAGTGCCGGGACAGGACCCTACGAGCAGTACTTC. Amino acid sequence: CASSAGTGPYEQYF. Supplemented by reference TRBV28 and TRBJ2-7, the full variable domain reads DVKVTQSSRYLVKRTGEKVFLECVQDMDHENMFWYRQDPGLGLRLIYFSYDVKMKEKGDIPEGYSVSREKKERFSLILESASTNQTSMYLCASSAGTGPYEQYFGPGTRLTVT.

The rearrangement joins TRBV5-1 to TRBJ2-2; D is unresolved. The ends were cut back, 0 bases at V and 1 base at J, with 10 bases in the middle. CDR1 is SGHRS and CDR2 is YFSETQ in the germline V gene. This CDR3 contains 16 residues. The CDR3 sequence: CASSLDQRVNTGELFF. In nucleotides, the CDR3 is TGCGCCAGCAGCTTGGACCAGCGCGTGAACACCGGGGAGCTGTTTTTT.

V usage is TRBV7-9 and J usage is TRBJ1-2; D not resolved. The length of the CDR3 is 12 residues. CDR1 SEHNR and CDR2 FQNEAQ come from the germline V gene (reference sequence). Trimming pared 5 bases from V and 0 bases from J, leaving 4 bases between. The CDR3: CASSDTNYGYTF. CDR3 nucleotide sequence: TGTGCCAGCAGCGACACTAACTATGGCTACACCTTC.

The chain combines TRBV7-9 with TRBJ2-4, with D possibly TRBD2 on 6 matching bases. Trimming took off 5 bases at V and 8 bases at J, with 16 bases between the two ends. This CDR3 has 14 residues. CDR1 and CDR2 (germline): SEHNR, FQNEAQ (reference sequence). The CDR3 protein is CASSVDGRLDIQYF. DNA of the CDR3: TGTGCCAGCAGCGTGGACGGGAGATTGGACATTCAGTACTTC.

J is TRBJ2-1 and V is TRBV29-1; 8 bases fit TRBD1. Losses at the gene ends were 0 bases for V and 9 bases for J; bases not matched to a gene: 10. The CDR3 covers 15 residues. The germline V gene has CDR1 SQVTM and CDR2 ANQGSEA. CDR3 protein: CSVEDHTGGMGEQFF. The DNA for the CDR3 is TGCAGCGTTGAAGATCACACAGGGGGAATGGGTGAGCAGTTCTTC.

This rearrangement joins TRBV11-2 to TRBJ2-5, with TRBD2 matching 9 bases. This CDR3 spans 14 amino acids. In germline, CDR1 is SGHAT, CDR2 FQNNGV. Losses at the gene ends were 3 bases for V and 3 bases for J; bases not matched to a gene: 2. In DNA, the CDR3 is TGTGCCAGCAGCTTTAGCGGGAGTGAAGAGACCCAGTACTTC. Its translation is CASSFSGSEETQYF.

In this sample, this clone turned up once. The chain joins TRBV18 to TRBJ1-1; weak D call: TRBD1 (6 bases). CDR3 length: 14 residues. Germline CDR1 reads KGHSH; CDR2 reads LQKENI. The V gene lost 3 bases and the J gene lost 4 bases, with 12 bases spanning the gap. CDR3 nucleotides: TGTGCCAGCTCACCGACAGGAGGAATCACTGAAGCTTTCTTT. It translates to CASSPTGGITEAFF.

The V gene is TRBV5-1, the J gene TRBJ2-7, with D possibly being TRBD1 (7 bases). This CDR3 region has 15 residues. Germline loops: CDR1 SGHRS, CDR2 YFSETQ. V was pared by 4 bases and J by 0 bases, with 14 bases between. The CDR3 coding sequence is TGCGCCAGCAGCCGGGGGACAGCAAACTCCTACGAGCAGTACTTC. Translated: CASSRGTANSYEQYF.

The J gene is TRBJ1-2, the V gene TRBV2, with TRBD1 as a possible D gene (6 bases). The CDR3 is made up of 13 amino acids. Germline V gene lookup returns CDR1 SNHLY and CDR2 FYNNEI. The ends were cut back, 5 bases at V and 2 bases at J, with 9 bases in the middle. The CDR3 is CASSTDRNYGYTF. In DNA, the CDR3 is TGTGCCAGCAGTACGGACAGAAACTATGGCTACACCTTC.

The gene calls are TRBV7-9 and TRBJ2-5; 8 bases line up with TRBD1. This CDR3 comprises 16 residues. The trim removed 2 bases at V and 2 bases at J, leaving 7 bases unmatched. Looked up from germline, CDR1 is SEHNR and CDR2 is FQNEAQ (reference sequence). In nucleotides, the CDR3 is TGTGCCAGCAGCTTAACAGGGGGAAGTGGGCAAGAGACCCAGTACTTC. Translated: CASSLTGGSGQETQYF.